The 25 T cell receptor beta chains given below trace back to one sample, sequenced in a study of OX40 agonist ivuxolimab in advanced cancers. Produced via immunoSEQ multiplex PCR; TCRdb's table is partial and in-frame only. The repertoire holds roughly 77,000 clones, about 84% seen once, with roughly 4.9% in the top ten. The specimen comprised CD4+ or CD8+ T cells sorted from blood, sampled in a trial of the OX40 agonist ivuxolimab. These receptors were obtained from an adult with an advanced solid tumor such as melanoma, head and neck, liver or kidney cancer.

This clone was detected a few times. Here the CDR3 reads CASSDGVRGRHF. In nucleotides, the CDR3 is TGTGCCAGCAGTGATGGGGTAAGGGGACGGCATTTT. The V and J genes are TRBV6-1 and TRBJ1-5; possible D gene TRBD1, 5 bases. The CDR3 length is 12 residues. Germline CDR1 and CDR2: MNHNS and SASEGT. Between the trimmed V and J ends, which lost 3 bases and 15 bases, there was a span of 15 bases.

The chain recombines TRBV5-1 with TRBJ1-1, with D tentatively TRBD1 (5 bases). Germline V gene data show CDR1 as SGHRS and CDR2 as YFSETQ. This CDR3 region has 15 residues. V was shortened by 4 bases and J by 7 bases, with 20 bases between the two germline ends. CDR3 in amino acids: CASSPRDMGDVEAFF. As DNA, the CDR3 is TGCGCCAGCAGCCCCCGAGACATGGGGGACGTTGAAGCTTTCTTT. Combining the CDR3 with reference TRBV5-1 and TRBJ1-1 gives the whole variable domain KAGVTQTPRYLIKTRGQQVTLSCSPISGHRSVSWYQQTPGQGLQFLFEYFSETQRNKGNFPGRFSGRQFSNSRSEMNVSTLELGDSALYLCASSPRDMGDVEAFFGQGTRLTVV.

V gene TRBV30 combines with J gene TRBJ1-5, with D possibly TRBD1 on 5 matching bases. Trimming removed 1 base at V and 6 bases at J, with 10 bases between. The CDR3 contains 13 residues. Germline values: CDR1 GTSNPN, CDR2 SVGIG (reference sequence). The DNA of the CDR3 is TGTGCCTGGAGTGGGGGGTACACTCAGCCCCAGCATTTT. It specifies CAWSGGYTQPQHF. The whole variable domain, filled in from reference TRBV30 and TRBJ1-5, reads SQTIHQWPATLVQPVGSPLSLECTVEGTSNPNLYWYRQAAGRGLQLLFYSVGIGQISSEVPQNLSASRPQDRQFILSSKKLLLSDSGFYLCAWSGGYTQPQHFGDGTRLSIL.

The chain has TRBV19 and TRBJ2-2; D not resolved. CDR3 size: 14 residues. Trimming removed 6 bases at V and 0 bases at J, with 8 bases between. Germline V lookup: CDR1 LNHDA, CDR2 SQIVND (reference sequence). CDR3 in DNA: TGTGCCAGTAGGTGGACCTCGAACACCGGGGAGCTGTTTTTT. Encoded protein: CASRWTSNTGELFF.

This clone was detected only once. The chain recombines TRBV5-1 with TRBJ2-1; the D is unclear. CDR1 is SGHRS and CDR2 is YFSETQ in the germline V gene. This CDR3 is 11 amino acids long. The V end was cut by 5 bases, the J end by 12 bases, with 12 bases between. The CDR3 DNA reads as TGCGCCAGCAGGTCCGACCGCTGGCAGTTCTTC. Protein: CASRSDRWQFF.

The rearrangement uses TRBV6-5 and TRBJ2-1; the match to TRBD2 covers 9 bases. Germline loops: CDR1 MNHEY, CDR2 SVGAGI. Germline trimming cut 6 bases from V and 5 bases from J; bases unmatched to any gene: 8. The CDR3 has 15 amino acids. The CDR3, as DNA: TGTGCCAGCAGACAGGGGACTAGCCGCCACAATGAGCAGTTCTTC. Encoded protein: CASRQGTSRHNEQFF.

This clone was counted between two and nine times. This chain joins TRBV25-1 and TRBJ1-6; D gene ambiguous. In germline, CDR1 is MGHDK, CDR2 SYGVNS. This CDR3 has 16 residues. The ends were cut back, 1 base at V and 1 base at J, with 8 bases in the middle. CDR3 amino acids: CASSESAESYNSPLHF. CDR3 nucleotide sequence: TGTGCCAGCAGTGAATCTGCAGAGTCCTATAATTCACCCCTCCACTTT.

V is TRBV5-1 and J is TRBJ1-2, with unresolved D. In germline, CDR1 is SGHRS, CDR2 YFSETQ. The CDR3 contains 15 residues. With 4 bases removed from V and 3 bases from J, the gap between germline ends came to 16 bases. The CDR3 loop reads CASSPGSGGYYGYTF. DNA for the CDR3: TGCGCCAGCAGCCCTGGTTCGGGCGGTTACTATGGCTACACCTTC. Supplemented by reference TRBV5-1 and TRBJ1-2, the full variable domain reads KAGVTQTPRYLIKTRGQQVTLSCSPISGHRSVSWYQQTPGQGLQFLFEYFSETQRNKGNFPGRFSGRQFSNSRSEMNVSTLELGDSALYLCASSPGSGGYYGYTFGSGTRLTVV.

The chain has TRBV4-1 and TRBJ1-2, with D perhaps matching TRBD1 (6 bases). Trimming left V 1 base short and J 0 bases short, with 12 bases between. CDR1 MGHRA and CDR2 YSYEKL come from the germline V gene. The CDR3 is 16 residues long. The CDR3 loop is CASSQGHRVANYGYTF. DNA for the CDR3: TGCGCCAGCAGCCAAGGGCACAGGGTTGCTAACTATGGCTACACCTTC.

The V and J genes are TRBV6-6 and TRBJ2-1; 16 positions agree with TRBD2. The germline V gene has CDR1 MNHNY and CDR2 SVGAGI (reference sequence). The junction had 6 bases not matched to a gene; V was cut back by 4 bases and J by 9 bases. The length of the CDR3 is 16 residues. CDR3 coding DNA: TGTGCCAGCAGTTCCCAAGGGACTAGCGGGGGGGCTGAGCAGTTCTTC. Translating gives CASSSQGTSGGAEQFF.

V usage is TRBV27 and J usage is TRBJ2-7; D ambiguous. Between the trimmed V and J ends, which lost 10 bases and 5 bases, there was a span of 24 bases. This CDR3 is built from 15 residues. Germline-derived CDR1 and CDR2 are MNHEY and SMNVEV (reference sequence). The CDR3 protein is CATRPLDLVPHEQYF. CDR3 nucleotides: TGTGCCACCCGACCGCTTGACCTAGTGCCGCACGAGCAGTACTTC.

The chain joins TRBV12-5 to TRBJ1-2; 7 nucleotides line up with TRBD1. Germline V gene sequence: CDR1 LGHNT, CDR2 FRNRAP. Trimming removed 5 bases from V and 4 bases from J; junction bases left unmatched: 10. The CDR3 sequence is 15 residues long. The CDR3 nucleotides are TGTGCTAGTGGTACTGATGGACAGGCCGTCTATGGCTACACCTTC. Its protein is CASGTDGQAVYGYTF.

This rearrangement joins TRBV7-2 to TRBJ2-3; TRBD2 matches at 8 bases. Germline V gene lookup returns CDR1 SGHTA and CDR2 FQGNSA. Germline trimming cut 5 bases from V and 0 bases from J; bases unmatched to any gene: 10. The CDR3 has 17 amino acids. The CDR3 here is CASSRLVGGRSTDTQYF. CDR3 DNA sequence: TGTGCCAGCAGCCGTTTGGTAGGCGGGAGGAGCACAGATACGCAGTATTTT.

The sample holds one count of this clone. The chain carries TRBV23-1 and TRBJ2-2; 11 nucleotides match TRBD2. TRBV23-1 qualifies as an ORF whose function is uncertain. V dropped 9 bases and J dropped 2; count of bases not matched to a gene: 5. This CDR3 comprises 15 residues. The DNA for the CDR3 is TGCGCCAGACCAACTAGCGGGGGCAACACCGGGGAGCTGTTTTTT. The encoded protein is CARPTSGGNTGELFF.

This clone was detected once. V and J are TRBV5-1 and TRBJ2-1, with D possibly matching TRBD2 (6 bases). The germline V gene encodes CDR1 SGHRS and CDR2 YFSETQ. The CDR3 is made up of 16 amino acids. V was clipped by 2 bases and J by 5 bases, with 17 bases between them. In DNA form, the CDR3 reads TGCGCCAGCAGCTTCAGGCGGGAATCGCGGGACAATGAGCAGTTCTTC. Translated, it gives CASSFRRESRDNEQFF.

This clone turned up a few times. The gene calls are TRBV5-6 and TRBJ2-7; no clear D. Germline V gives CDR1 SGHDT, CDR2 YYEEEE. The V gene lost 0 bases and the J gene lost 6 bases, with 16 bases spanning the gap. The CDR3 spans 15 residues. In DNA, the CDR3 is TGTGCCAGCAGCTTGGAAGGGTGGGGTTTCGCCGAGCAGTACTTC. Translated, it gives CASSLEGWGFAEQYF.

J is TRBJ2-3 and V is TRBV6-4; D is undetermined. Looked up from germline, CDR1 is MRHNA and CDR2 is SNTAGT. Trimming stripped 9 bases from V and 2 bases from J, with 12 bases between. The CDR3 is 13 residues long. The CDR3 region is CASSPESTDTQYF. In DNA, the CDR3 is TGTGCCAGTAGTCCCGAGTCCACAGATACGCAGTATTTT.

This chain joins TRBV6-1 and TRBJ2-7; 8 nucleotides line up with TRBD1. The CDR3 covers 15 residues. Per the germline V gene, CDR1 is MNHNS and CDR2 is SASEGT. V shed 6 bases and J 4 bases; nucleotides not matched to a gene: 11. DNA for the CDR3: TGTGCCAGCAGGGACAGGGTACAGTTCGATTACGAGCAGTACTTC. Amino acid sequence: CASRDRVQFDYEQYF.

The V and J genes are TRBV7-2 and TRBJ2-2; 8 bases map to TRBD2. J gave up 1 base and V 6 bases, and 10 bases lay outside the gene matches. The V gene's germline CDR1 is SGHTA and CDR2 FQGNSA. CDR3 length equals 17 residues. The CDR3 sequence is CASSPHGGGLNTGELFF. In nucleotides, the CDR3 is TGTGCCAGCAGTCCACACGGCGGGGGGCTGAACACCGGGGAGCTGTTTTTT.

DNA of the CDR3: TGTGCCAGCAGCCCGAGAGCTAGCGGGAGGATGGGTGAGCAGTTCTTC. Amino acids: CASSPRASGRMGEQFF. The chain carries TRBV5-6 and TRBJ2-1, with 11 bases that match TRBD2. CDR3 length: 16 amino acids. The V gene end was trimmed by 4 bases and the J gene end by 9 bases; junction bases not matched to a gene: 12. Germline V gene sequence: CDR1 SGHDT, CDR2 YYEEEE.

This clone was detected only a few times. The V and J genes are TRBV29-1 and TRBJ2-2, with 10 bases fitting TRBD1. From germline, CDR1 is SQVTM and CDR2 ANQGSEA. This CDR3 contains 16 residues. V shed 6 bases, J shed 2 bases, and the junction held 9 bases outside the gene matches. The CDR3 DNA reads TGCAGCGTCGCGAATGGACAGGGGGTTAACACCGGGGAGCTGTTTTTT. Amino acids: CSVANGQGVNTGELFF.

V gene TRBV2 combines with J gene TRBJ2-4; D gene unclear. Germline V CDR1 and CDR2: SNHLY, FYNNEI. The CDR3 has 13 residues. V was trimmed by 9 bases and J by 1 base, leaving 10 bases between them. CDR3 residues: CASTSQAKNIQYF. For the CDR3, the DNA is TGTGCCAGTACTTCGCAGGCCAAAAACATTCAGTACTTC.

The V and J genes are TRBV6-5 and TRBJ2-3, with 7 bases lining up with TRBD2. J was trimmed by 15 bases and V by 10 bases; bases with no gene match: 10. This CDR3 has 10 residues. Germline CDR1 is MNHEY and CDR2 is SVGAGI. The CDR3 coding sequence is TGTGCCAACTACCCGGGACTAAGATATTTT. The encoded protein is CANYPGLRYF.

This chain uses TRBV9 with TRBJ1-2, with D uncertain. The V and J ends lost 0 bases and 1 base respectively, with 4 bases between them. The germline V gene has CDR1 SGDLS and CDR2 YYNGEE. This CDR3 region has 13 residues. The CDR3 coding sequence is TGTGCCAGCAGCGTAGACGATAACTATGGCTACACCTTC. It is translated as CASSVDDNYGYTF.

This chain uses TRBV12-5 with TRBJ2-1; TRBD1 matches 11 bases. The CDR3 covers 14 residues. The V gene end was trimmed by 5 bases and the J gene end by 3 bases; junction bases not matched to a gene: 0. Germline V gene sequence: CDR1 LGHNT, CDR2 FRNRAP. The CDR3 spells CASGGTGGYNEQFF. In DNA form, the CDR3 reads TGTGCTAGTGGTGGGACAGGGGGCTACAATGAGCAGTTCTTC.